Listed here is a single TCR beta chain. Its antigen is as yet unknown. Relative to the germline gene, one junction end is altered; a read error may explain this. MiXCR, run by TCRdb on the reads, gives a single entry per CDR3 protein. The top ten clones hold roughly an eighth of a sample with about 920,000 distinct CDR3 sequences, approximately 33% of them seen once. Germline lookup yields CDR1 SGHVT and CDR2 SQSDAQ. This CDR3 is built from 12 residues. This entry comes from a study of T cell repertoires in cytomegalovirus infection. Study-level background: Both recently identified HLA-C-restricted and well-studied HLA-B-restricted CMV epitopes were used in the study. Indicated by public TCR beta signatures were CMV infection and matching HLA type. Regarding the study as a whole: Ex vivo responses were dominated by HLA-C-restricted CMV-specific TCR beta clonotypes. Frequencies of public TCR beta families were cumulated, and this identified carriers of CMV plus the relevant HLA.

The V call is TRBV7-4, the J call TRBJ1-2; D is unclear. This clonotype originated in a human donor in good health (CMV status not recorded). Some clones in this sample may be carry-over from other donors' samples. Sequenced here: cultured CD8+ T cells from PBMCs, sampled from culture after CMV antigen stimulation. The CDR3: CASSLNSYGCTF. In DNA form, the CDR3 reads TGTGCCAGCAGCTTAAACAGCTATGGCTGCACCTTC.